This T cell receptor (beta chain) was retrieved from a study of blood T cell repertoires in COVID-19. Study at large: PBMCs, B-cell-depleted T cells, or T cells were the source of the cDNA or gDNA that made up the material.

Original processing methods: Quantification of nucleated cells was approximated via reference gene primer amplification. The table came from immunoSEQ multiplex PCR; TCRdb's copy has only in-frame clones and leaves some out. V and J calls plus clone size are reproduced from that table; the DNA served to infer D and trimming. The table lists about 80,000 clones, roughly four fifths of them singletons. This CDR3 comprises 15 residues. Germline CDR1 LGHDT, CDR2 YNNKEL (reference sequence). Trimming left V 2 bases short and J 6 bases short, with 15 bases between. The receptor was isolated from a human donor in a cohort sampled during active COVID-19. The sequenced material came from peripheral blood. V and J are TRBV3-1 (or the pseudogene TRBV3-2) and TRBJ2-3, with D hard to call. CDR3 nucleotide sequence: TGTGCCAGCAGCCAAAGCGTCGCCTCAGAGGATACGCAGTATTTT. This gives the protein CASSQSVASEDTQYF.